These T cell receptor beta chains were read from a single sample in a study of blood T cells in healthy people across ages. From the 5' RACE reads, TCRdb called clonotypes with MiXCR, one entry per CDR3 protein. The repertoire includes hundreds of thousands of distinct CDR3 sequences, under 45% of them detected once, and about 21% sits in the top ten. Sequences were obtained from blood. These receptors all stem from a man in his sixties in good health. Both conserved end residues are part of each CDR3. A D gene is named only where the DNA matches it firmly. Clone size, where shown, is once, few, many, or a class for clones that have expanded.

>NA|TRBV25-1|TRBJ1-6|NA
TGTGCCAGCAGTGAGTCTACGAGCTCCTATAATTCACCCCTCCACTTT
CASSESTSSYNSPLHF
>few|TRBV20-1|TRBJ2-3|TRBD2
TGCAGTGCTAGAGGGGACTATTCTGGCACAGATACGCAGTATTTT
CSARGDYSGTDTQYF
>NA|TRBV3-1|TRBJ2-7|TRBD2
TGTGCCAGCAGCCGCCCTCGGCAGGGACTATACGAGCAGTACTTC
CASSRPRQGLYEQYF
>NA|TRBV4-1|TRBJ2-1|TRBD2
TGCGCCAGCAGCCAAGAGGTAGCGGGGGCCTACCACAATGAGCAGTTCTTC
CASSQEVAGAYHNEQFF
>NA|TRBV9|TRBJ2-1|TRBD1
TGTGCCAGCAGCGTAGACAGGGGGGCGTACAGTGAGCAGTTCTTC
CASSVDRGAYSEQFF
>NA|TRBV2|TRBJ2-5|NA
TGTGCCAGCAGTGGATACAGACAAGAGACCCAGTACTTC
CASSGYRQETQYF
>NA|TRBV2|TRBJ1-2|TRBD1
TGTGCCAGCAGGGGACAGGGTTCGTCGGGCTACACCTTC
CASRGQGSSGYTF
>once|TRBV6-1|TRBJ1-1|TRBD1
TGTGCCAGCAGACTGGGACAGTTCACTGAAGCTTTCTTT
CASRLGQFTEAFF
>NA|TRBV20-1|TRBJ1-4|TRBD1
TGCAGTGCTGTAATGACAGGGGCTAATGAAAAACTGTTTTTT
CSAVMTGANEKLFF
>NA|TRBV6-2/TRBV6-3|TRBJ2-1|NA
TGTGCCAGCAGTTCCTATGGACAAGGCAATGAGCAGTTCTTC
CASSSYGQGNEQFF
>few|TRBV27|TRBJ1-4|TRBD1
TGTGCCAGCAGTTCCAGGGGGGGAGTACTGTTTTTT
CASSSRGGVLFF
>NA|TRBV6-2/TRBV6-3|TRBJ2-7|NA
TGTGCCAGCAGTTACTCGACACTAGTGAACGAGCAGTACTTC
CASSYSTLVNEQYF
>NA|TRBV10-1|TRBJ2-1|NA
TGCGCCAGCGGCTTGAGCCTCAATGAGCAGTTCTTC
CASGLSLNEQFF
>NA|TRBV7-9|TRBJ1-4|NA
TGTGCCAGCAGCGCGCACGCCTGGGACTTAGAGGGAAAACTGTTTTTT
CASSAHAWDLEGKLFF
>few|TRBV21-1|TRBJ2-5|NA
TGTGCCAGCAGCAAATACCGCCCCACGGCGCAGGGGCAAGAGACCCAGTACTTC
CASSKYRPTAQGQETQYF
>NA|TRBV7-2|TRBJ2-1|NA
TGTGCCAGCAGCCGGGTGCCGAAGGAGCAGTTCTTC
CASSRVPKEQFF
>NA|TRBV7-2|TRBJ2-6|NA
TGTGCCAGCAGCCTGGGCAGTTCCTACTCTGGGGCCAACGTCCTGACTTTC
CASSLGSSYSGANVLTF
>few|TRBV14|TRBJ2-7|TRBD2
TGTGCCAGCAGCCACTACGGGGGGGCCGCGAACGAGCAGTACTTC
CASSHYGGAANEQYF
>NA|TRBV15|TRBJ2-1|NA
TGTGCCACCAGTCCCGGCCGCGCGGGCGATGAGCAGTTCTTC
CATSPGRAGDEQFF
>few|TRBV3-1|TRBJ2-3|TRBD2
TGTGCCAGCAGCCAACAACGGGGGGGTACGCAGTATTTT
CASSQQRGGTQYF
>NA|TRBV4-2|TRBJ2-4|TRBD2
TGTGCCAGCAGCCAAGATCTCCGGGGGGTCAAAAACATTCAGTACTTC
CASSQDLRGVKNIQYF
>NA|TRBV5-1|TRBJ2-3|TRBD1
TGCGCCAGCAGCGGGGACAGGAGGGTCCCCTTAATAATTAGCACAGATACGCAGTATTTT
CASSGDRRVPLIISTDTQYF
>few|TRBV5-5|TRBJ2-7|NA
TGTGCCAGCAGTTCGGACGGGAAGACCTACGAGCAGTACTTC
CASSSDGKTYEQYF
>many|TRBV4-1|TRBJ2-3|TRBD2
TGCGCCAGCAGCACCGGGACTAGTATTGCGGATACGCAGTATTTT
CASSTGTSIADTQYF
>NA|TRBV11-2|TRBJ2-3|NA
TGTGCCAGCGGCCCCTCCACAGATACGCAGTATTTT
CASGPSTDTQYF
>NA|TRBV25-1|TRBJ2-5|NA
TGTGCCAGCAGTGAGCCGGGCAGGGGAAAAGAGACCCAGTACTTC
CASSEPGRGKETQYF
>few|TRBV7-6|TRBJ2-1|TRBD2
TGTGCCAGCAGCCCGGGACTAGCGGGGGGGTGGAATGAGCAGTTCTTC
CASSPGLAGGWNEQFF
>few|TRBV7-9|TRBJ1-1|TRBD1
TGTGCCAGCAGCTTAGGGGACAGGACGGGAACTGAAGCTTTCTTT
CASSLGDRTGTEAFF
>NA|TRBV12-3/TRBV12-4|TRBJ2-1|NA
TGTGCCAGCAGTTTATGGAGTCCAGGAAGGTCCTACAATGAGCAGTTCTTC
CASSLWSPGRSYNEQFF
>once|TRBV20-1|TRBJ2-5|TRBD1
TGCAGTGCTAGAGGCCGGACAGGGGTTTTGGAGACCCAGTACTTC
CSARGRTGVLETQYF
>NA|TRBV12-3/TRBV12-4|TRBJ2-1|TRBD1
TGTGCCAGCAGTTCCCGGGACAGGGGGATGGTATACGAGCAGTTCTTC
CASSSRDRGMVYEQFF
>many|TRBV29-1|TRBJ2-5|NA
TGCAGCGTTGAAGATCGAAAGATACAACATGAAGAGACCCAGTACTTC
CSVEDRKIQHEETQYF
>once|TRBV7-6|TRBJ1-1|NA
TGTGCCAGCAGCCCTGGCGGACGGAACGGGAACACTGAAGCTTTCTTT
CASSPGGRNGNTEAFF
>few|TRBV7-2|TRBJ2-5|NA
TGTGCCAGCAGCTTCCCAGCAGAGACCCAGTACTTC
CASSFPAETQYF
>NA|TRBV11-2|TRBJ2-7|TRBD2
TGTGCCAGCAGCCACGGACTAGCTCCTTACGAGCAGTACTTC
CASSHGLAPYEQYF
>NA|TRBV12-3/TRBV12-4|TRBJ1-2|TRBD1
TGTGCCAGCATTGGGGACAGCACTCGCTATGGCTACACCTTC
CASIGDSTRYGYTF
>NA|TRBV7-2|TRBJ2-3|NA
TGTGCCAGCAGTTCATCGTTGGGGCGGGGTCAAGCTCATACGCAGTATTTT
CASSSSLGRGQAHTQYF
>NA|TRBV7-9|TRBJ1-6|NA
TGTGCCAGCAGCTTAGGACCCCTGGATAATTCACCCCTCCACTTT
CASSLGPLDNSPLHF